This is a list of T cell receptor beta chains from one sample in a study of CD8+ T cells in alopecia areata. Only in-frame clones appear in the TCRdb table, and some are missing; sequencing was by immunoSEQ multiplex PCR. The sample lists some 120,000 clones; 45% to 65% were seen once. This material consisted of CD4+ T cells sorted from blood, taken at week 0. These TCRs come from a human donor with alopecia areata. Each CDR3 is given with its conserved first and last residue. The D gene is left open where the match is weak. Clone sizes are given selectively: once, few, many, or a class where the clone is expanded.

j_call	cdr3_length	v_call	clone_size	d_call	cdr3_aa	cdr3_nt
TRBJ2-3	14	TRBV7-2	-	-	CASSLGYTTDTQYF	TGTGCCAGCAGCTTAGGCTACACCACAGATACGCAGTATTTT
TRBJ2-7	15	TRBV5-4	-	-	CASGPLGGGSREQYF	TGTGCCAGCGGGCCCCTCGGGGGCGGGAGTCGAGAGCAGTACTTC
TRBJ2-7	15	TRBV19	-	-	CASSPSFGGLNEQYF	TGTGCCAGTAGTCCCTCTTTTGGGGGGCTGAACGAGCAGTACTTC
TRBJ1-1	14	TRBV2	-	TRBD1	CASKDRDFSTEAFF	TGTGCCAGCAAAGACAGGGATTTTTCCACTGAAGCTTTCTTT
TRBJ1-1	15	TRBV6-1	few	TRBD1	CASSKDRAMNTEAFF	TGTGCCAGCAGCAAGGACAGGGCGATGAACACTGAAGCTTTCTTT
TRBJ2-5	15	TRBV7-3	-	TRBD2	CASSPSGAAGETQYF	TGTGCCAGCAGCCCCAGCGGGGCCGCGGGGGAGACCCAGTACTTC
TRBJ1-3	14	TRBV7-2	-	TRBD1	CASSRTGDGNTIYF	TGTGCCAGCAGCCGAACAGGGGATGGAAACACCATATATTTT
TRBJ2-7	16	TRBV7-2	-	TRBD2	CASSPPGGGGAYEQYF	TGTGCCAGCAGCCCCCCGGGGGGCGGGGGGGCCTACGAGCAGTACTTC
TRBJ2-7	13	TRBV27	-	-	CAISGGRVYEQYF	TGTGCCATCTCGGGGGGCAGGGTGTACGAGCAGTACTTC
TRBJ2-2	18	TRBV21-1	few	-	CASSKVRTGTSRVGELFF	TGTGCCAGCAGCAAAGTTCGGACAGGGACCTCAAGAGTCGGGGAGCTGTTTTTT
TRBJ1-6	15	TRBV7-6	few	-	CASSLNQGGNSPLHF	TGTGCCAGCAGCTTAAATCAAGGCGGGAATTCACCCCTCCACTTT
TRBJ2-1	15	TRBV5-1	-	TRBD1	CASSLQRTGYNEQFF	TGCGCCAGCAGCTTACAAAGGACAGGGTACAATGAGCAGTTCTTC
TRBJ2-7	15	TRBV27	-	TRBD1	CASSFSRDRARVLYF	TGTGCCAGCAGTTTTTCACGGGACAGGGCGCGAGTATTGTACTTC
TRBJ2-1	16	TRBV5-1	-	-	CASSLVAGAPTNEQFF	TGCGCCAGCAGCTTGGTAGCCGGGGCGCCTACCAATGAGCAGTTCTTC
TRBJ2-5	14	TRBV19	few	-	CASSRRQYQETQYF	TGTGCCAGTAGTAGAAGACAGTATCAAGAGACCCAGTACTTC
TRBJ1-2	16	TRBV6-6	-	TRBD1	CASSSPDRGANYGYTF	TGTGCCAGCAGTTCGCCGGACAGGGGGGCGAACTATGGCTACACCTTC
TRBJ2-7	15	TRBV7-2	few	TRBD1	CASSPGTGGFHEQYF	TGTGCCAGCAGCCCAGGGACAGGGGGCTTCCACGAGCAGTACTTC
TRBJ2-5	15	TRBV7-2	-	TRBD2	CASSLSGGAWETQYF	TGTGCCAGCAGCCTTAGCGGGGGGGCCTGGGAGACCCAGTACTTC
TRBJ2-1	14	TRBV2	-	-	CASSAGRVGNEQFF	TGTGCCAGCAGTGCGGGCAGGGTCGGCAATGAGCAGTTCTTC
TRBJ1-1	15	TRBV6-1	-	TRBD1	CASSQQGMLNTEAFF	TGTGCCAGCAGCCAACAGGGGATGCTGAACACTGAAGCTTTCTTT
TRBJ2-7	14	TRBV10-3	-	TRBD1	CAISGAGQDYEQYF	TGTGCCATCAGTGGGGCGGGACAGGACTACGAGCAGTACTTC
TRBJ1-3	14	TRBV5-4	-	TRBD1	CASGMRTGGNTIYF	TGTGCCAGCGGAATGAGGACAGGGGGAAACACCATATATTTT
TRBJ1-2	14	TRBV6-1	-	-	CASSEAVGVYGYTF	TGTGCCAGCAGTGAAGCGGTAGGGGTCTATGGCTACACCTTC
TRBJ2-2	16	TRBV19	few	-	CASSIVHSLNTGELFF	TGTGCCAGTAGTATAGTCCACAGCTTGAACACCGGGGAGCTGTTTTTT
TRBJ2-1	15	TRBV30	many	TRBD2	CAWSTLGLAANEQFF	TGTGCCTGGAGTACCCTGGGACTAGCGGCCAATGAGCAGTTCTTC
TRBJ2-3	13	TRBV28	few	-	CAIRGQKGDTQYF	TGTGCCATCCGGGGCCAGAAAGGGGATACGCAGTATTTT
TRBJ2-4	14	TRBV7-2	-	-	CASSLAGTKNIQYF	TGTGCCAGCAGCTTAGCCGGGACCAAAAACATTCAGTACTTC
TRBJ2-3	11	TRBV5-5	few	-	CASSYTDTQYF	TGTGCCAGCAGCTACACAGATACGCAGTATTTT
TRBJ1-1	13	TRBV19	-	-	CASSITGNTEAFF	TGTGCCAGTAGTATAACAGGGAACACTGAAGCTTTCTTT